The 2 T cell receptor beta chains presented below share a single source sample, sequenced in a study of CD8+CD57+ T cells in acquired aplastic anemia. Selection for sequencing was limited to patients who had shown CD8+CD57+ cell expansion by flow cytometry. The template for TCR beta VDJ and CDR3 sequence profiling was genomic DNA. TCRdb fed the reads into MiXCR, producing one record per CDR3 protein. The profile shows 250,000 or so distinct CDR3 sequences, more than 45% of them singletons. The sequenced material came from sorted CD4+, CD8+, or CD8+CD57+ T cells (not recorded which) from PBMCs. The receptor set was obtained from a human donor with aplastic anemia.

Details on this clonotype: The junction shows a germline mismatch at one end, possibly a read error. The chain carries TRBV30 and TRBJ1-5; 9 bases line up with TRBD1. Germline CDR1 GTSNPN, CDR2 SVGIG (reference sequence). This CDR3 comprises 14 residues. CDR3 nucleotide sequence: TGTGCCTGGAGCGAGGGACAGGGCTATCAGCTCCAGCATTTT. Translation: CAWSEGQGYQLQHF.

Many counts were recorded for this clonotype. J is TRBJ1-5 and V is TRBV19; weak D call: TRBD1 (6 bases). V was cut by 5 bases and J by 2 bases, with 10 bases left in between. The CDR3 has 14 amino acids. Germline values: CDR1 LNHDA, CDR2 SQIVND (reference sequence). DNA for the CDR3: TGTGCCAGTAGTGCCAGGGGAGGCAATCAGCCCCAGCATTTT. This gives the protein CASSARGGNQPQHF.